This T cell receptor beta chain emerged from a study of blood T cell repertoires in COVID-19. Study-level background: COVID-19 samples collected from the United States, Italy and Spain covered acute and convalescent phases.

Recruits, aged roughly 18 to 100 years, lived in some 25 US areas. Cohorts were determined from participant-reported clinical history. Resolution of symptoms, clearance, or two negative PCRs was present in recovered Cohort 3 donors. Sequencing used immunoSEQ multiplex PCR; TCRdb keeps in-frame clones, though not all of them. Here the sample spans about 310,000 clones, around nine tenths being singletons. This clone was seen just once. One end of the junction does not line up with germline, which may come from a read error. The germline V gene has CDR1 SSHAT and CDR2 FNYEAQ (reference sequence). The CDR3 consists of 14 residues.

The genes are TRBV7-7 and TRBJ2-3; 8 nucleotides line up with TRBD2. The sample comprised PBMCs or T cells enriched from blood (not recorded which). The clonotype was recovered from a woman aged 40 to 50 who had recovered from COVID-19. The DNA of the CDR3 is TGTGCTAGCAGCCCTACGGGAGGGCCAGATACGCAGTATTTT. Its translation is CASSPTGGPDTQYF.